One sample yielded the 3 T cell receptor beta chains listed below, sequenced in a study of blood T cells in healthy people across ages (dated by TCRdb to 2014 to 2015). Library preparation was by 5' RACE. Sequencing took place on an Illumina HiSeq 2500. The second PCR ran for roughly 7 to 12 cycles and used a J-beta primer mix along with a sample-barcoded 5' primer. TCRdb handled the public reads itself, with Q25 trimming in fastp and clone calling in MiXCR, and kept productive beta chains. Here each entry gathers all rows of one CDR3 protein and keeps the most common genes and DNA. The sample data list 800,000 or so distinct CDR3 sequences, and approximately 67% of these were observed just once. Together, the top ten hold roughly a quarter of the sample. The sequencing input was blood. These receptors were collected from a man aged 25 to 40 in good health.

The chain carries TRBV12-3 or TRBV12-4 and TRBJ2-3; D remains ambiguous. Deletions cut 6 bases from V and 0 bases from J, with 16 bases between. CDR3 length equals 16 residues. CDR3: CASRALGTSSTDTQYF. The DNA of the CDR3 is TGTGCCAGCAGGGCCCTAGGTACAAGTAGCACAGATACGCAGTATTTT.

This clonotype was seen only once. CDR3 nucleotide sequence: TGCAGTGCTTCAACTAGCGGGGTTAAGAATGAGCAGTTCTTC. Residues: CSASTSGVKNEQFF. The chain links TRBV20-1 to TRBJ2-1; 10 bases match TRBD2. Per the germline V gene, CDR1 is DFQATT and CDR2 is SNEGSKA (reference sequence). The CDR3 has 14 residues. Trimming at V came to 5 bases and at J to 7 bases, leaving 8 bases not matched to a gene.

CDR3 protein: CSVSTGESYGYTF. The CDR3 DNA is TGCAGCGTCTCCACAGGGGAAAGCTATGGCTACACCTTC. The rearrangement links TRBV29-1 to TRBJ1-2, with 7 bases fitting TRBD1. Unmatched junction bases numbered 8, after V lost 6 bases and J lost 4 bases. Germline V CDR1 and CDR2: SQVTM, ANQGSEA. The CDR3 sequence is 13 residues long.